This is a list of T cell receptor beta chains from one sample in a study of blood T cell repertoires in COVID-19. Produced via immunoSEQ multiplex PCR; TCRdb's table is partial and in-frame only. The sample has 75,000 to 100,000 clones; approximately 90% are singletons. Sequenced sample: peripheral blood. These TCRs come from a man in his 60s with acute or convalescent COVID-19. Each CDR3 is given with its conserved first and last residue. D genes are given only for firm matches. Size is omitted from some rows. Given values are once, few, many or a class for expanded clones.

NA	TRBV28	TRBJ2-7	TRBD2	CASRTSGGFDEQYF	TGTGCCAGCAGAACTAGCGGGGGGTTCGACGAGCAGTACTTC
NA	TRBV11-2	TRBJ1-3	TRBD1	CASSLTGGIQLSGNTIYF	TGTGCCAGCAGCTTGACAGGGGGCATTCAGCTCTCTGGAAACACCATATATTTT
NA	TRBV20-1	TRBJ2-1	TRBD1	CSASHTDRGLGEQFF	TGCAGTGCTAGTCATACGGACAGGGGTTTGGGGGAGCAGTTCTTC
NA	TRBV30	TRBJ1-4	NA	CAWSVTRDNEKLFF	TGTGCCTGGAGTGTGACCAGGGATAATGAAAAACTGTTTTTT
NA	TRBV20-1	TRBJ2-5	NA	CSASSQVRGPPQVETQYF	TGCAGTGCTAGTTCGCAGGTCCGAGGTCCCCCACAGGTAGAGACCCAGTACTTC
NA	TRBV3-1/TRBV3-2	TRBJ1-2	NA	CASSQDARGYTF	TGTGCCAGCAGCCAAGACGCCAGGGGCTACACCTTC
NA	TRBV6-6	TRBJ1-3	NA	CASSSGTGNTIYF	TGTGCCAGCAGCTCAGGGACTGGAAACACCATATATTTT
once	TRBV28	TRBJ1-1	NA	CASVEGNTEAFF	TGTGCCAGCGTCGAGGGGAACACTGAAGCTTTCTTT
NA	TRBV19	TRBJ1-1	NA	CASSIRAQGGNTEAFF	TGTGCCAGTAGTATAAGAGCCCAGGGCGGAAACACTGAAGCTTTCTTT
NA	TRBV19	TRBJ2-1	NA	CASRKGQPYNEQFF	TGTGCCAGTAGGAAAGGACAGCCCTACAATGAGCAGTTCTTC
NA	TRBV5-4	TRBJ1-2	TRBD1	CASSRWGDRLDYGYTF	TGTGCCAGCAGCCGTTGGGGGGACAGGCTGGACTATGGCTACACCTTC
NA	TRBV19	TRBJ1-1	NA	CASFYRGRAFF	TGTGCCAGTTTTTACCGGGGGAGAGCTTTCTTT
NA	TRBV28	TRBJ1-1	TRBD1	CASPPSGTGGLQNTEAFF	TGTGCCAGCCCTCCTTCCGGGACAGGGGGCCTCCAGAACACTGAAGCTTTCTTT
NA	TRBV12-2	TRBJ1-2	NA	CASRKPRRGGGYTF	TGTGCAAGTCGCAAACCCCGGCGGGGCGGGGGCTACACCTTC
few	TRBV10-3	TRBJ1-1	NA	CAISANPTSNTEAFF	TGTGCCATCAGCGCTAACCCCACTTCTAACACTGAAGCTTTCTTT
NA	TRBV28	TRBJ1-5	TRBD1	CASSLTGGVYQPQHF	TGTGCCAGCAGTTTAACAGGGGGGGTTTATCAGCCCCAGCATTTT
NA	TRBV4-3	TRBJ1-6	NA	CASSQERDSRYYNSPLHF	TGCGCCAGCAGCCAAGAGAGGGACTCTAGATACTATAATTCACCCCTCCACTTT
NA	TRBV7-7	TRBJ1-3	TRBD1	CASSFGTAAIFSGNTIYF	TGTGCTAGCAGCTTCGGGACAGCCGCCATCTTCTCTGGAAACACCATATATTTT
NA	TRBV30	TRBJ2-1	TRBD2	CAWSGAGGVGNEQFF	TGTGCCTGGAGTGGAGCGGGGGGGGTTGGCAATGAGCAGTTCTTC
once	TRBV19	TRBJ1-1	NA	CASSARDRTVNKAFF	TGTGCCAGTAGCGCCCGCGACCGGACAGTAAACAAAGCTTTCTTT
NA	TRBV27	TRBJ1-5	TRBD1	CASSLAGGSNQPQHF	TGTGCCAGCAGTTTAGCAGGGGGGAGCAATCAGCCCCAGCATTTT
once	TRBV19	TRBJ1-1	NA	CASSIETNLEAFF	TGTGCCAGTAGTATAGAGACAAACCTCGAAGCTTTCTTT
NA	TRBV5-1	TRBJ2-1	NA	CASKEGSSYNEQFF	TGCGCCAGTAAAGAGGGAAGCTCCTACAATGAGCAGTTCTTC
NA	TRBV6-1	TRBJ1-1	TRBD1	CASSERGHTEAFF	TGTGCCAGCAGTGAAAGGGGGCACACTGAAGCTTTCTTT
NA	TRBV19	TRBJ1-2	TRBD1	CASTLTGGADGYTF	TGTGCCAGTACCTTGACAGGGGGCGCGGATGGCTACACCTTC
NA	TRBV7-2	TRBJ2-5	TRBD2	CASTRLAEETQYF	TGTGCCAGCACCAGACTAGCGGAAGAGACCCAGTACTTC
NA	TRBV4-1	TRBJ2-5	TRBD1	CASSQDGTGKSETQYF	TGCGCCAGCAGCCAAGATGGGACAGGGAAGTCGGAGACCCAGTACTTC
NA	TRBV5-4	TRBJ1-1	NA	CASRRAAEETEAFF	TGTGCCAGCCGGAGGGCCGCCGAGGAGACTGAAGCTTTCTTT
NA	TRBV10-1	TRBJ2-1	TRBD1	CASKEGGRDEQFF	TGCGCCAGCAAAGAAGGGGGCCGGGATGAGCAGTTCTTC
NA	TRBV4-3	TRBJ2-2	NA	CASSLSPNTGELFF	TGCGCCAGCAGCTTATCCCCGAACACCGGGGAGCTGTTTTTT
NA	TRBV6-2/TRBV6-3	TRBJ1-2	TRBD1	CASSYDRGYGYTF	TGTGCCAGCAGTTATGACAGGGGCTATGGCTACACCTTC
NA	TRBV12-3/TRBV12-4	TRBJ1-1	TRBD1	CASSPTGTGEAFF	TGTGCCAGCAGTCCCACCGGGACAGGGGAAGCTTTCTTT
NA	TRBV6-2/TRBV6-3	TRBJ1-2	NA	CASSYGGGTNYGYTF	TGTGCCAGCAGTTACGGTGGCGGCACAAACTATGGCTACACCTTC
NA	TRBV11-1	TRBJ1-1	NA	CASSSREEMNTEAFF	TGTGCCAGCAGCTCTAGGGAGGAGATGAACACTGAAGCTTTCTTT
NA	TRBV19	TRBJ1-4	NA	CASSIQGMTNEKLFF	TGTGCCAGTAGTATCCAGGGTATGACTAATGAAAAACTGTTTTTT
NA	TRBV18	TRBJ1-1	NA	CASSARQVNTEAFF	TGTGCCAGCTCAGCCCGACAGGTAAACACTGAAGCTTTCTTT
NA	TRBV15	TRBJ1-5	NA	CATSREAGQGQPQHF	TGTGCCACCAGCAGAGAGGCAGGGCAAGGACAGCCCCAGCATTTT
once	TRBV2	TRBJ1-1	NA	CASSERQGRTEAFF	TGTGCCAGCAGTGAACGGCAGGGTCGGACTGAAGCTTTCTTT
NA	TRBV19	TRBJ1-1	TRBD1	CASSIWDRGDTEAFF	TGTGCCAGTAGTATCTGGGACAGGGGGGACACTGAAGCTTTCTTT
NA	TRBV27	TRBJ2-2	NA	CASSFRKGVLNTGELFF	TGTGCCAGCAGTTTCCGAAAGGGGGTCCTGAACACCGGGGAGCTGTTTTTT
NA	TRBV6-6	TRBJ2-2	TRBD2	CASSMLAGLTGELFF	TGTGCCAGCAGTATGCTAGCGGGGCTCACCGGGGAGCTGTTTTTT
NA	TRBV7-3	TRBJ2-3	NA	CASSRDADTQYF	TGTGCCAGCAGCCGAGATGCGGATACGCAGTATTTT
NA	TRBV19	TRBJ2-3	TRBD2	CASTMGLAGVDTQYF	TGTGCCAGTACAATGGGGCTAGCGGGGGTCGATACGCAGTATTTT
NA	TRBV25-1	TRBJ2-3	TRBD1	CASSDNRGVSTDTQYF	TGTGCCAGCAGTGACAACAGGGGCGTTAGCACAGATACGCAGTATTTT
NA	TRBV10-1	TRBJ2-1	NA	CASSVAGAIVNEQFF	TGCGCCAGCAGTGTTGCGGGGGCGATAGTCAATGAGCAGTTCTTC
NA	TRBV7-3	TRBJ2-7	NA	CASSLIGAGSEQYF	TGTGCCAGCAGCTTAATAGGCGCAGGGTCCGAGCAGTACTTC
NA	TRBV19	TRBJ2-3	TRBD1	CASSSQDRGEHTQYF	TGTGCCAGTAGTTCTCAGGACAGGGGTGAACATACGCAGTATTTT
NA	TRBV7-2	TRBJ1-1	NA	CASSLFVDGRTEAFF	TGTGCCAGCAGCTTATTTGTCGATGGGAGGACTGAAGCTTTCTTT
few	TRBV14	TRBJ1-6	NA	CASSHTPSSYNSPLHF	TGTGCCAGCAGCCATACTCCGAGCTCCTATAATTCACCCCTCCACTTT
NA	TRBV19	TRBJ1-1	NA	CASGKGFGWRDTEAFF	TGTGCCAGTGGAAAGGGGTTCGGGTGGAGAGACACTGAAGCTTTCTTT
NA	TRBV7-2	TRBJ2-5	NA	CASSPRGETQYF	TGTGCCAGCAGCCCAAGAGGGGAGACCCAGTACTTC